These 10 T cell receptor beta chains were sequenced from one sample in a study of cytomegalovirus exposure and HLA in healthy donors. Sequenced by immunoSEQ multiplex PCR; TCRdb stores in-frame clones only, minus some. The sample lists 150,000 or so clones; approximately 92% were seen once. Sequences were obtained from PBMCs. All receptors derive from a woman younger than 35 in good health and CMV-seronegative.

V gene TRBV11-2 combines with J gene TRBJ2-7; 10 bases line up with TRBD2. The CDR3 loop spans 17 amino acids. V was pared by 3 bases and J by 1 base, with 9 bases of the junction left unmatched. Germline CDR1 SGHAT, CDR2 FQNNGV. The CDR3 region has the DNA TGTGCCAGCAGCTTTCGGCTAGCGGGGGATCATTCCTACGAGCAGTACTTC. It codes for CASSFRLAGDHSYEQYF. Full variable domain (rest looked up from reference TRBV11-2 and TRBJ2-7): EAGVAQSPRYKIIEKRQSVAFWCNPISGHATLYWYQQILGQGPKLLIQFQNNGVVDDSQLPKDRFSAERLKGVDSTLKIQPAKLEDSAVYLCASSFRLAGDHSYEQYFGPGTRLTVT.

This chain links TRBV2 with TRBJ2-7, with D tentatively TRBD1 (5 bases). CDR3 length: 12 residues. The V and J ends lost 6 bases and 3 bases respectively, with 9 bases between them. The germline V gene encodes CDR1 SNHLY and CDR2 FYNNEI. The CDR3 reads CASSLTDYEQYF. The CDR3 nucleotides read TGTGCCAGCAGCTTGACAGACTACGAGCAGTACTTC.

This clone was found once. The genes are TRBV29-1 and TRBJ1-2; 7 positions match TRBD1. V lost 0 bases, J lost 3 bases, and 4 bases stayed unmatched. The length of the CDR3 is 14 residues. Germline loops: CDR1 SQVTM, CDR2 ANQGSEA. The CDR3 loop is CSVEDPRGYYGYTF. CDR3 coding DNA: TGCAGCGTTGAAGATCCCAGGGGGTACTATGGCTACACCTTC.

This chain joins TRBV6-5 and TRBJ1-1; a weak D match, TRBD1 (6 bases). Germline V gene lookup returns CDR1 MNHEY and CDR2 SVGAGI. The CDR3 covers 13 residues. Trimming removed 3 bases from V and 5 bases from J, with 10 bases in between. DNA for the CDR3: TGTGCCAGCAGTTATAGGGGGGGGACTGAAGCTTTCTTT. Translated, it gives CASSYRGGTEAFF.

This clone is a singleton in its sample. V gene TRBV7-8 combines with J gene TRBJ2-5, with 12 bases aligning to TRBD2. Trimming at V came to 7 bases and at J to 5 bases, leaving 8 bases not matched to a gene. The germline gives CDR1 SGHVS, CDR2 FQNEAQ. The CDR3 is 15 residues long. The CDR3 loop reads CASTENTSGGETQYF. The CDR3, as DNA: TGTGCCAGCACCGAGAATACTAGCGGGGGGGAGACCCAGTACTTC.

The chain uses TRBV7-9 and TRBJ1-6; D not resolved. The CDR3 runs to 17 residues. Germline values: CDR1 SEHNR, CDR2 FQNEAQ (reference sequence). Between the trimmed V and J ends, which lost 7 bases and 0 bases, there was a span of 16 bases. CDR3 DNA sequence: TGTGCCAGCAAACGACACGGCCTTAGCTCCTATAATTCACCCCTCCACTTT. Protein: CASKRHGLSSYNSPLHF.

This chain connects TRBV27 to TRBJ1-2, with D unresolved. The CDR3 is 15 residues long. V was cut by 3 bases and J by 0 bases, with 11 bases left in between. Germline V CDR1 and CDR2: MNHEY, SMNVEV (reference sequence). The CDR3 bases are TGTGCCAGCAGTTTTTCGTCCCGAGCTAACTATGGCTACACCTTC. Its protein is CASSFSSRANYGYTF.

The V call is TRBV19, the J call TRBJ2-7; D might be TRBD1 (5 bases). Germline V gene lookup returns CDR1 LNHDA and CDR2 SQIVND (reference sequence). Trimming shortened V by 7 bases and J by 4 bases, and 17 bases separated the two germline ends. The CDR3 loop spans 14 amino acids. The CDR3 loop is CASKPRQSPYEQYF. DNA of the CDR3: TGTGCCAGTAAACCGAGACAGTCGCCTTACGAGCAGTACTTC.

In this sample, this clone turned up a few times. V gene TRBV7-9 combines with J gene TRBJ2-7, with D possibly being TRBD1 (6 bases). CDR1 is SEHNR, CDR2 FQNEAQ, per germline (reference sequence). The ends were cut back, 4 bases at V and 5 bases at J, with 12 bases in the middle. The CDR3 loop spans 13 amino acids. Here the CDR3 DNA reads TGTGCCAGCAGCTCCCCTAACAGGGACGAGCAGTACTTC. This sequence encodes CASSSPNRDEQYF.

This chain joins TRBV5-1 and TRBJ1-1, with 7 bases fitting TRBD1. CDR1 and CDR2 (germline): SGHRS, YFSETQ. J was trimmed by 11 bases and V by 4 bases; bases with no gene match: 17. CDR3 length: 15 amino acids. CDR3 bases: TGCGCCAGCAGCATTAACAGGGGCGGTCATCTGTCCGCTTTCTTT. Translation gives CASSINRGGHLSAFF.